This TCR beta chain was observed in a study of control samples from healthy donors and cancer patients. Using immunoSEQ multiplex PCR, the repertoire was profiled, and TCRdb retains in-frame clones only, with some absent. The sample shows around 93,000 clones, approximately 92% of them seen only once. The germline gives CDR1 SGHDT, CDR2 YYEEEE. This CDR3 has 14 amino acids. Unmatched junction bases numbered 6, after V lost 0 bases and J lost 12 bases. The chain uses TRBV5-6 and TRBJ2-3; 11 bases agree with TRBD2. Sequencing was performed on blood. This receptor was taken from a human donor in good health. The donor label of this sample is uncertain. CDR3 in DNA: TGTGCCAGCAGCTTGGGAATAGCGGGGGGGCTTCAGTATTTT. Translation: CASSLGIAGGLQYF.